This TCR beta chain was sequenced for a study of PD-1 blockade in classical Hodgkin lymphoma. Looking at the study overall: On a schedule of every 2 weeks, patients received nivolumab 3 mg/kg intravenously.

No patient escaped relapse after autologous stem cell transplantation, and brentuximab vedotin exposure varied. Data came from immunoSEQ multiplex PCR; TCRdb stores just in-frame clones and leaves some out. The table has about 28,000 clones, 83% seen once. Germline values: CDR1 SNHLY, CDR2 FYNNEI. CDR3 length equals 16 residues. J was trimmed by 2 bases and V by 6 bases; bases with no gene match: 9. The sample here was peripheral blood mononuclear cells (PBMCs), taken before the second cycle of nivolumab. The clonotype originates from a human donor with classical Hodgkin lymphoma. This sequence joins TRBV2 and TRBJ1-3; 8 nucleotides line up with TRBD1. The CDR3 loop reads CASSPLQGVPGNTIYF. DNA for the CDR3: TGTGCCAGCAGCCCACTACAGGGGGTCCCTGGAAACACCATATATTTT.